What follows are 26 T cell receptor beta chains derived from one specimen sequenced in a study of blood T cells in healthy people across ages (dated by TCRdb to the mid-2010s). The method behind the library was 5' RACE. The sample was run on an Illumina HiSeq 2500. A second PCR of 7 to 11 cycles was performed with a sample-barcoded 5' primer and a J-beta primer mix. Using fastp trimming at Q25 and MiXCR clonotype assembly, TCRdb reanalyzed the public sequencing data and kept in-frame beta chains. Identical CDR3 proteins give one entry, which carries the most common genes and DNA. Across this sample there are 600,000 to 850,000 distinct CDR3 sequences, with about 40% seen only once. Roughly 19% of the sample comes from the top ten. Sequencing was done on a sample of blood. The receptors derive from a woman aged 55-69 years in good health.

This clonotype has a handful of counts. The chain links TRBV2 to TRBJ1-5; 7 bases agree with TRBD1. This CDR3 contains 14 residues. Germline V lookup: CDR1 SNHLY, CDR2 FYNNEI. Unmatched junction bases numbered 2, after V lost 1 base and J lost 5 bases. CDR3 residues: CASSEDRGYQPQHF. The CDR3 DNA sequence: TGTGCCAGCAGTGAAGACAGGGGCTATCAGCCCCAGCATTTT.

This clonotype was seen a few times. V usage is TRBV6-2 or TRBV6-3 and J usage is TRBJ2-1; 8 bases align to TRBD2. This CDR3 is built from 16 residues. V shed 5 bases, J shed 4 bases, and the junction held 10 bases outside the gene matches. Germline V gene sequence: CDR1 MNHEY, CDR2 SVGEGT. CDR3 DNA: TGTGCCAGCAGTGACCCGGGGGGGCTGACTTACAATGAGCAGTTCTTC. Residues: CASSDPGGLTYNEQFF.

This clonotype was found once. This chain uses TRBV24-1 with TRBJ2-1, with 7 bases identical to TRBD1. CDR1 is KGHDR, CDR2 SFDVKD, per germline. This CDR3 has 15 amino acids. J lost 4 bases, V lost 9 bases, and 11 bases had no gene match. CDR3 DNA: TGTGCCACCCGAGGGACAGACCCCTCGTACAATGAGCAGTTCTTC. This sequence encodes CATRGTDPSYNEQFF.

The rearrangement joins TRBV20-1 to TRBJ2-3, with 9 bases that match TRBD2. V shed 0 bases, J shed 2 bases, and the junction held 6 bases outside the gene matches. Germline-derived CDR1 and CDR2 are DFQATT and SNEGSKA (reference sequence). The CDR3 is 16 residues long. The CDR3 DNA reads as TGCAGTGCTAGAGATCCTCGCGGGGGGGCCACAGATACGCAGTATTTT. Its translation: CSARDPRGGATDTQYF.

This clonotype was seen a handful of times. The chain links TRBV29-1 to TRBJ2-3, with 7 nucleotides matching TRBD1. The CDR3 contains 17 residues. Germline-derived CDR1 and CDR2 are SQVTM and ANQGSEA. Trimming removed 5 bases from V and 4 bases from J; junction bases left unmatched: 18. The CDR3: CSVQKGILQGIADTQYF. CDR3 sequence (DNA): TGCAGCGTTCAAAAGGGGATCCTACAGGGGATCGCAGATACGCAGTATTTT.

V usage is TRBV6-1 and J usage is TRBJ2-1, with 9 bases lining up with TRBD1. Germline values: CDR1 MNHNS, CDR2 SASEGT. The V and J ends lost 8 bases and 8 bases, in that order; junction bases with no gene match: 13. The CDR3 loop spans 15 amino acids. The CDR3 region has the DNA TGTGCCAGCGGGAAGGGACAGGGTGTTTGGGATGAGCAGTTCTTC. Translating it yields CASGKGQGVWDEQFF.

This clonotype was found many times. This chain joins TRBV10-3 and TRBJ2-7, with 11 bases lining up with TRBD1. The CDR3 has 14 residues. The ends lost 9 bases at V and 2 bases at J; junction bases unmatched: 6. The germline gives CDR1 ENHRY, CDR2 SYGVKD. The CDR3 nucleotides are TGTGCCATTTCACCGGGACAGGGGGCCTACGAGCAGTACTTC. It translates to CAISPGQGAYEQYF.

This clonotype was seen ten or more times. The J gene is TRBJ2-1, the V gene TRBV10-3; D may be TRBD2 (6 bases). Trimming left V 4 bases short and J 5 bases short, with 9 bases between. Germline V CDR1 and CDR2: ENHRY, SYGVKD. This CDR3 contains 13 residues. CDR3 bases: TGTGCCATCAGTGGGGCTAGCGACAATGAGCAGTTCTTC. Translated: CAISGASDNEQFF.

The gene calls are TRBV3-1 and TRBJ1-5; D remains unclear. V lost 0 bases to trimming and J lost 1 base, with 7 bases between them. The germline CDR1 and CDR2 sequences are LGHDT and YNNKEL (reference sequence). This CDR3 region has 15 residues. CDR3 DNA sequence: TGTGCCAGCAGCCAAGACGGAATAAGCAATCAGCCCCAGCATTTT. Protein product: CASSQDGISNQPQHF.

V and J are TRBV6-1 and TRBJ1-1; 9 nucleotides match TRBD1. This CDR3 is 16 amino acids long. Germline loops: CDR1 MNHNS, CDR2 SASEGT. The trim removed 5 bases at V and 4 bases at J, leaving 11 bases unmatched. CDR3 residues: CASSLQGGTGSTEAFF. The CDR3 DNA reads as TGTGCCAGCAGTCTACAGGGTGGGACAGGGAGCACTGAAGCTTTCTTT.

The chain employs TRBV20-1 and TRBJ1-5; D gene ambiguous. Germline CDR1 DFQATT, CDR2 SNEGSKA (reference sequence). The CDR3 contains 15 residues. V was clipped by 6 bases and J by 2 bases, with 17 bases between them. As DNA, the CDR3 is TGCAGTGCACCCAAAAGGGTCGGCGGCAATCAGCCCCAGCATTTT. Its protein product is CSAPKRVGGNQPQHF.

This clonotype was picked up a small number of times. The chain employs TRBV27 and TRBJ2-1; 7 nucleotides match TRBD1. After removal of 2 bases from V and 4 bases from J, the junction contained 5 bases not matched to a gene. The germline V gene has CDR1 MNHEY and CDR2 SMNVEV (reference sequence). The CDR3 sequence is 15 residues long. For the CDR3, the DNA is TGTGCCAGCAGTTTAGGCGGACAGGCTTACAATGAGCAGTTCTTC. Translating it yields CASSLGGQAYNEQFF.

This clonotype was observed at least ten times. This sequence joins TRBV29-1 and TRBJ2-3; D gene uncertain. Germline V gene data show CDR1 as SQVTM and CDR2 as ANQGSEA. The CDR3 runs to 12 residues. V was cut by 3 bases and J by 1 base, with 5 bases left in between. The CDR3 here is CSVDGGTDTQYF. The CDR3 region has the DNA TGCAGCGTTGATGGAGGCACAGATACGCAGTATTTT.

This clonotype has only a few counts. The CDR3 loop reads CASSNPAGGRGDTQYF. The CDR3 region has the DNA TGTGCCAGCAGCAATCCAGCTGGGGGGCGCGGAGATACGCAGTATTTT. The chain carries TRBV3-1 and TRBJ2-3; D may match TRBD1 or TRBD2 (6 bases each). This CDR3 contains 16 residues. Germline-derived CDR1 and CDR2 are LGHDT and YNNKEL (reference sequence). Trimming cost V 5 bases and J 5 bases, with 20 bases left between them.

The chain is built from TRBV11-2 and TRBJ2-5; TRBD2 agrees at 11 bases. The DNA end is more similar to TRBJ2-1, so the J call may be wrong. Germline CDR1 is SGHAT and CDR2 is FQNNGV. There are 16 residues in the CDR3. Here the CDR3 reads CASSGASGGYQETQFF. CDR3 nucleotides: TGTGCCAGCAGCGGGGCTAGCGGGGGGTACCAAGAGACCCAGTTCTTC.

V is TRBV12-3 or TRBV12-4 and J is TRBJ2-7; TRBD1 or TRBD2 may be the D gene (5 bases each). V was shortened by 6 bases and J by 2 bases, with 11 bases between the two germline ends. The length of the CDR3 is 13 residues. CDR3 sequence (DNA): TGTGCCAGCAGCGGACACGGGACCTACGAGCAGTACTTC. Its protein is CASSGHGTYEQYF.

V is TRBV30 and J is TRBJ1-5; 8 bases line up with TRBD1. Looked up from germline, CDR1 is GTSNPN and CDR2 is SVGIG (reference sequence). V shed 3 bases and J 5 bases; nucleotides not matched to a gene: 12. The CDR3 runs 16 residues. CDR3 in DNA: TGTGCCTGGAGCATTGGCCCCGGACAGGGTTATCAGCCCCAGCATTTT. Translating gives CAWSIGPGQGYQPQHF.

The sample holds a few counts of this clonotype. The V gene is TRBV10-3, the J gene TRBJ2-3; 8 bases map to TRBD2. CDR1 and CDR2 from the germline V gene are ENHRY and SYGVKD. The length of the CDR3 is 16 residues. The V and J ends lost 5 bases and 0 bases, in that order; junction bases with no gene match: 7. CDR3 bases: TGTGCCATCAGTCGCGGACTAGCAGGGAGCACAGATACGCAGTATTTT. Amino acids: CAISRGLAGSTDTQYF.

V usage is TRBV20-1 and J usage is TRBJ2-7; weak D call: TRBD1 (5 bases). The CDR3 runs to 11 residues. Trimming cost V 3 bases and J 9 bases, with 12 bases left between them. CDR1 and CDR2 (germline): DFQATT, SNEGSKA (reference sequence). CDR3 sequence (DNA): TGCAGTGCTAGTCCAGGGTCAGGGCAGTACTTC. It is translated as CSASPGSGQYF.

This clonotype was seen repeatedly, ten times or more. The chain employs TRBV5-1 and TRBJ2-1, with D perhaps TRBD1 (5 bases). The V end was cut by 2 bases, the J end by 3 bases, with 6 bases between. The CDR3 totals 13 residues. In germline, CDR1 is SGHRS, CDR2 YFSETQ. The CDR3 spells CASSLGDYNEQFF. CDR3 sequence (DNA): TGCGCCAGCAGCTTAGGGGACTACAATGAGCAGTTCTTC.

Worth noting for this clonotype: A much larger clone lies one base from this, so it may be a read error. The rearrangement links TRBV10-3 to TRBJ2-3; 8 bases are a match to TRBD2. The germline gives CDR1 ENHRY, CDR2 SYGVKD. This CDR3 spans 16 amino acids. CDR3 sequence reads: CAVSELSGASTDTQYF. In DNA, the CDR3 is TGTGCCGTCAGTGAGCTTAGCGGGGCTAGCACAGATACGCAGTATTTT.

Regarding this clonotype: Mismatch with germline at one junction end may stem from a read error. The chain joins TRBV3-1 to TRBJ1-2, with TRBD1 as a possible D gene (5 bases). Germline V CDR1 and CDR2: LGHDT, YNNKEL (reference sequence). The CDR3 runs 14 residues. This CDR3 is CASSQGDGVSGYTF. The CDR3 DNA reads as TGTGCCAGTAGCCAAGGGGATGGGGTGAGTGGCTACACCTTC.

This clonotype was seen a few times. The chain uses TRBV24-1 and TRBJ2-3, with D possibly TRBD1 on 5 matching bases. The CDR3 length is 14 residues. CDR1 is KGHDR, CDR2 SFDVKD, per germline. V was cut by 4 bases and J by 3 bases, with 10 bases left in between. Written as DNA, the CDR3 is TGTGCCACCAGTGAAGGGGATAGGACAGATACGCAGTATTTT. The encoded protein is CATSEGDRTDTQYF.

This clonotype was recorded at least ten times. This chain uses TRBV7-9 with TRBJ2-2; TRBD2 matches at 7 bases. Germline CDR1 and CDR2: SEHNR and FQNEAQ (reference sequence). V shed 5 bases, J shed 6 bases, and the junction held 12 bases outside the gene matches. The CDR3 length is 16 residues. CDR3 loop: CASSQQAGTGAGELFF. DNA of the CDR3: TGTGCCAGCAGCCAGCAAGCGGGGACGGGCGCCGGGGAGCTGTTTTTT.

The chain combines TRBV5-1 with TRBJ2-7, with D maybe TRBD1 (7 bases). The ends were cut back, 0 bases at V and 5 bases at J, with 15 bases in the middle. This CDR3 comprises 15 residues. The germline gives CDR1 SGHRS, CDR2 YFSETQ. The CDR3 nucleotides are TGCGCCAGCAGCTTGGGACAGGGAGGACACGACGAGCAGTACTTC. It codes for CASSLGQGGHDEQYF.

This clonotype was observed at least ten times. This rearrangement joins TRBV10-3 to TRBJ1-2; weak D call: TRBD1 (5 bases). Trimming cost V 5 bases and J 4 bases, with 8 bases left between them. Germline lookup yields CDR1 ENHRY and CDR2 SYGVKD. This CDR3 region has 12 residues. The CDR3 region has the DNA TGTGCCATCAGTCAGGGTAGCTATGGCTACACCTTC. This codes for CAISQGSYGYTF.